Sequencing of this T cell receptor beta chain was carried out in a study of cytomegalovirus exposure and HLA in healthy donors. The CDR3 sequence is 17 residues long. Germline values: CDR1 SGHRS, CDR2 YFSETQ. Trimming left V 4 bases short and J 0 bases short, with 16 bases between. Participants comprised healthy donors of bone marrow. About this clone itself: The antigen remains unidentified.

The PCR contained 60 Vbeta and 13 Jbeta primers. Some clones are missing from TCRdb's copy, which holds only in-frame ones; the method was immunoSEQ multiplex PCR. The sample consists of fewer than 200,000 clones, 80% of them appearing once. Notes on the study in general: As a later analysis showed, a missense DCLRE1C variant was linked to trimming of TCR beta V- and J-genes. Follow-up analysis found HLA locus-dependent TCR association rates, highest for DRB1 and lowest for HLA-C. Common viral pathogens were later found to be apparently linked to several of the most significant clusters.

Sequenced input: PBMCs. This sequence joins TRBV5-1 and TRBJ1-4; tentatively, D is TRBD1 (6 bases). The sequence came from a young man in good health and CMV-seronegative. As DNA, the CDR3 is TGCGCCAGCAGCCCCACAGGGAGTTTCTCAACTAATGAAAAACTGTTTTTT. Translation: CASSPTGSFSTNEKLFF.